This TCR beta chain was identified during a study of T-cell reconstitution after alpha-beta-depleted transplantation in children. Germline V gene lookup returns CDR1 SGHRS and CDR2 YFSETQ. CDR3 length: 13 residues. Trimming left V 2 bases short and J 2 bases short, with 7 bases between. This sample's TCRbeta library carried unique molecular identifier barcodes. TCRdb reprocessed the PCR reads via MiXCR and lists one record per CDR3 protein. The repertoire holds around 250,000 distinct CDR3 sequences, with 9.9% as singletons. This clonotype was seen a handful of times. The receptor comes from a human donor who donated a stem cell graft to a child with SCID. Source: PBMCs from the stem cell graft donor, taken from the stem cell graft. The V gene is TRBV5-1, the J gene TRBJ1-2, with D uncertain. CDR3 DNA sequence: TGCGCCAGCAGCTTTAAACAGAACTATGGCTACACCTTC. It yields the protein CASSFKQNYGYTF. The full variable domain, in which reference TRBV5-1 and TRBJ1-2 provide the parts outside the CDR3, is KAGVTQTPRYLIKTRGQQVTLSCSPISGHRSVSWYQQTPGQGLQFLFEYFSETQRNKGNFPGRFSGRQFSNSRSEMNVSTLELGDSALYLCASSFKQNYGYTFGSGTRLTVV.